This T cell receptor beta chain was captured by sequencing in a study of cytomegalovirus exposure and HLA in healthy donors. Findings of the study overall: An apparent linkage of common viral pathogens to several of the most significant clusters emerged in a later analysis. Later analysis indicated greater clonal expansion among HLA-associated TCR beta chains than among equally common other chains. Owing to their indistinguishability, certain V segments, notably TRBV6-2 and TRBV6-3, were excluded. The authors considered a cluster of highly shared sequence variants likely to be a sequencing artifact.

This CDR3 comprises 15 residues. V lost 8 bases and J lost 4; bases outside the gene matches: 7. Germline loops: CDR1 MNHNY, CDR2 SVGAGI (reference sequence). With respect to this clone: The antigen remains unidentified.

PCR used 60 Vbeta primers and 13 Jbeta primers. Data came from immunoSEQ multiplex PCR; TCRdb stores just in-frame clones and leaves some out. Among some 90,000 clones, more than 75% were seen once, and the ten largest hold around a tenth. The sequencing input was PBMCs. The chain combines TRBV6-6 with TRBJ2-3; 12 bases are shared with TRBD1. This clonotype originated in a human donor in good health. CDR3 sequence reads: CASEPGTGGPDTQYF. The CDR3 DNA sequence: TGTGCCAGCGAGCCCGGGACAGGGGGCCCAGATACGCAGTATTTT.